This paragraph covers one TCR beta chain sequence. This specimen comes from a study of blood T cell repertoires in COVID-19. Study overall: Spain, Italy and the United States supplied samples that represented acute and convalescent COVID-19. PBMCs, B-cell-depleted T cells, or T cells were the source of the cDNA or gDNA that made up the material.

CDR1 is SQVTM, CDR2 ANQGSEA, per germline. V lost 7 bases and J 0 bases, leaving 16 bases between the germline ends. The CDR3 consists of 15 residues. Repertoires were generated with immunoSEQ multiplex PCR, while TCRdb's copy carries only in-frame clones and drops some. The repertoire holds 100,000 to 150,000 clones, with just under 80% as singletons. The TCR sequence derives from a man between 60 and 75 years old with active or convalescent COVID-19. The rearrangement links TRBV29-1 to TRBJ2-4; possibly TRBD1 for D (5 bases). Sequenced sample: peripheral blood. CDR3 region: CSALTGHLAKNIQYF. The DNA for the CDR3 is TGCAGCGCTCTTACAGGACACCTAGCCAAAAACATTCAGTACTTC.